The source of this T cell receptor (beta chain) is a study of T cells in Graves' hyperthyroidism and ophthalmopathy (dated by TCRdb to the late 2010s). For context, the study as a whole: Peripheral blood was sampled at the time of initial diagnosis, prior to any treatment. TCR V-J signatures able to tell the groups apart were searched for in a discovery cohort of 90 to 100 patients, of whom over 40 had Graves' ophthalmopathy and 57 had stable Graves' hyperthyroidism. An independent validation cohort of under 20 hyperthyroidism patients and about 15 patients who later progressed to ophthalmopathy tested prospective prediction of ophthalmopathy. For training and testing, the 110 or so patients in the discovery cohort were randomly divided in a 7:3 ratio. In several Graves' hyperthyroidism patients, the study also compared T-cell repertoires from thyroid tissue with T-cell repertoires from blood. Following sampling, methimazole starting at 30 mg daily was given to hyperthyroidism patients, and high-dose intravenous methylprednisolone was given to ophthalmopathy patients. TCR Vbeta CDR3 sequencing of 120 to 150 peripheral blood samples (over 40 ophthalmopathy, about 74 hyperthyroidism and some 17 progressor patients) is reported in the paper.

Results the study describes overall, beyond this receptor: No statistical method was used to fix the sample size in advance, and group allocation was not hidden from the investigators. Most expanded thyroid clonotypes (frequency above 0.001) were also detected in blood, suggesting blood repertoires may reflect thyroid immune responses. A model built on a 13 V-J signature distinguished ophthalmopathy from stable hyperthyroidism, reaching roughly 88% sensitivity and 81.08% specificity in cross-validation and 80%/75% in testing. In validation, the model predicted progression to ophthalmopathy with 55% to 71% sensitivity and roughly 75% specificity, a median of 6.5 months before onset.

This clonotype was observed a handful of times. Its antigen remains unidentified. No much larger clone exists at a distance of one base, and base qualities are not known. Trimming takes 6 bases from V and 1 base from J, and the germline ends sit 12 bases apart. CDR1 and CDR2 were assigned from the germline V gene as SQVTM and ANQGSEA. The CDR3 measures 13 amino acids from cysteine to phenylalanine. Solely the CDR3 DNA is kept, with 39 bases framed from the first base. The TCR beta CDR3 regions were amplified from RNA transcripts. For the first round of RT-PCR on the TCR CDR3, the HTBI primer set was used together with the Qiagen OneStep RT-PCR kit. A second multiplex PCR round built the libraries, followed by size selection and purification. Paired-end sequencing of the libraries was performed with 100 bp reads on an Illumina HiSeq2000. As for how the authors treated the data: Raw data were processed with SOAPnuke, discarding reads with adapters, uncalled bases, mean Phred below 15, or no exact constant-primer or identifier match. High-quality paired reads were merged with COPE v1.2.5, and unique nucleotide sequences were defined as clonotypes. MiTCR v1.1 was used to align the clonotypes against IMGT TRBV, TRBD and TRBJ reference segments. The analysis was restricted to V-J combinations with a frequency above 0.0001, which together covered approximately 99% of the repertoires. A TCS score was defined as the ratio of F50 (clonal expansion) to E x V (chaos), with BLOSUM62-based TCRdist applied between CDR3 peptides within each V-J. Welch's t-statistics and random forest reduced 450 to 600 V-J features to roughly 13, which were used in a naive Bayes classifier (R e1071). Using fastp at Q25 and MiXCR, TCRdb reprocessed the public reads and kept productive beta chains. Records with the same CDR3 protein are collapsed into one entry carrying the most frequent genes and DNA. The authors' filters were not applied to this entry. The sample profile shows under 350,000 distinct CDR3 sequences; 18% of them were found once. Less than 65% of the sample is in the top ten clones.

A patient counted as having stable Graves' hyperthyroidism if no progression to ophthalmopathy occurred over 18 months of follow-up. Hyperthyroidism patients were aged 18 to 65 years and newly diagnosed, with disease duration of less than 2 months. Patients with uncontrolled infections, other autoimmune diseases, pregnancy or lactation were excluded. Clinical symptoms, serum thyroxine and TRAb, thyroid ultrasound, and orbital computed tomography formed the basis for the diagnoses. Ficoll-Paque density gradient centrifugation was used to isolate PBMCs from around 10 ml of fresh peripheral blood. Total RNA was extracted with Trizol reagent, and quality was checked on an Agilent 2100 Bioanalyzer.

The source of this sequence is a woman in her forties or fifties with Graves' hyperthyroidism. The chain is made from TRBV29-1 and TRBJ1-1, with no D gene named confidently. Material for sequencing was blood. The DNA sequence is given as TGCAGCGTGTACGACGGTCCGAACACTGAAGCTTTCTTT. Its product reads: CSVYDGPNTEAFF.